The 15 T cell receptor beta chains listed next were all sequenced from one sample in a study of OX40 agonist ivuxolimab in advanced cancers. Clones were read by immunoSEQ multiplex PCR, and TCRdb kept only the in-frame ones, dropping some. The sample has over 55,000 clones; roughly nine tenths are singletons. The sequenced sample was CD4+ or CD8+ T cells sorted from blood, obtained in a trial of the OX40 agonist ivuxolimab. Receptor source: an adult with an advanced solid tumor such as melanoma, head and neck, liver or kidney cancer.

The chain couples TRBV28 to TRBJ2-1; TRBD2 aligns across 10 bases. Germline CDR1 and CDR2: MDHEN and SYDVKM. V gave up 0 bases and J gave up 2 bases; unmatched junction bases: 10. CDR3 length: 19 residues. CDR3 protein: CASSLWGLAGASTYNEQFF. The DNA of the CDR3 is TGTGCCAGCAGTTTATGGGGTCTAGCGGGAGCGTCGACCTACAATGAGCAGTTCTTC.

The rearrangement joins TRBV28 to TRBJ1-1, with D possibly TRBD1 on 6 matching bases. This CDR3 comprises 14 residues. The ends were cut back, 4 bases at V and 2 bases at J, with 11 bases in the middle. Looked up from germline, CDR1 is MDHEN and CDR2 is SYDVKM. DNA for the CDR3: TGTGCCAGCAGTTCGGGGGCCAGCAACACTGAAGCTTTCTTT. It is translated as CASSSGASNTEAFF. Full variable domain (remainder filled in from reference TRBV28 and TRBJ1-1): DVKVTQSSRYLVKRTGEKVFLECVQDMDHENMFWYRQDPGLGLRLIYFSYDVKMKEKGDIPEGYSVSREKKERFSLILESASTNQTSMYLCASSSGASNTEAFFGQGTRLTVV.

The chain uses TRBV2 and TRBJ2-3, with 8 bases lining up with TRBD2. Losses at the gene ends were 4 bases for V and 0 bases for J; bases not matched to a gene: 3. CDR3 length: 15 amino acids. Germline assignment: CDR1 SNHLY and CDR2 FYNNEI. CDR3 sequence reads: CASSASGLSTDTQYF. The CDR3 coding sequence is TGTGCCAGCAGTGCTAGCGGGCTTAGCACAGATACGCAGTATTTT.

The V and J genes are TRBV10-1 and TRBJ1-5, with TRBD1 identical over 9 bases. V was clipped by 3 bases and J by 6 bases; unmatched bases: 6. CDR3 length: 15 amino acids. Germline V gene data show CDR1 as WNHNN and CDR2 as SYGVQD (reference sequence). CDR3: CASSDGTGRGQPQHF. DNA for the CDR3: TGCGCCAGCAGTGACGGGACAGGGAGGGGTCAGCCCCAGCATTTT.

The gene calls are TRBV15 and TRBJ2-4, with D tentatively TRBD1 or TRBD2 (6 bases each). The length of the CDR3 is 14 residues. CDR1 is LNHNV and CDR2 is YYDKDF in the germline V gene (reference sequence). V shed 5 bases and J shed 3 bases, with 11 bases lying between them. CDR3 in DNA: TGTGCCACCAGCTCACAGGGAGGCAAAAACATTCAGTACTTC. It yields the protein CATSSQGGKNIQYF.

This chain uses TRBV9 with TRBJ1-4, with TRBD1 matching 9 bases. V gave up 2 bases and J gave up 10 bases; unmatched junction bases: 6. The CDR3 sequence is 14 residues long. Germline V gene lookup returns CDR1 SGDLS and CDR2 YYNGEE. The CDR3 region is CASSVGTGYRKLFF. The DNA for the CDR3 is TGTGCCAGCAGCGTCGGGACAGGGTATCGAAAACTGTTTTTT.

This clone was seen more than once but under ten times. In DNA form, the CDR3 reads TGCGCCAGCAGCCCTTGGATTGGGCAGCCCCAGCATTTT. It specifies CASSPWIGQPQHF. This sequence joins TRBV5-1 and TRBJ1-5; no definite D call. The CDR3 is made up of 13 amino acids. CDR1 SGHRS and CDR2 YFSETQ come from the germline V gene. V was trimmed by 4 bases and J by 7 bases, leaving 12 bases between them.

In this sample, this clone turned up once. The chain links TRBV10-3 to TRBJ2-6; TRBD1 might be the D (6 bases). The CDR3 sequence is 14 residues long. V lost 8 bases, J lost 2 bases, and 10 bases lay in between. Germline V CDR1 and CDR2: ENHRY, SYGVKD. The CDR3 DNA sequence: TGTGCCATCCAGGACAGTCCTGGGGCCAACGTCCTGACTTTC. Its protein product is CAIQDSPGANVLTF.

J is TRBJ1-5 and V is TRBV6-5; 9 nucleotides align to TRBD1. This CDR3 is built from 14 residues. V lost 6 bases and J lost 5; bases outside the gene matches: 5. Germline CDR1 and CDR2: MNHEY and SVGAGI. The CDR3 coding sequence is TGTGCCAGCAGCCCACAGGGGGCGCATCAGCCCCAGCATTTT. This sequence encodes CASSPQGAHQPQHF.

The chain links TRBV15 to TRBJ2-1; unclear D gene. The CDR3 is 15 amino acids. V shed 3 bases and J shed 0 bases, with 9 bases lying between them. Germline CDR1 LNHNV, CDR2 YYDKDF (reference sequence). The CDR3 DNA follows: TGTGCCACCAGCAGGGACCCTAACTCCTACAATGAGCAGTTCTTC. This encodes CATSRDPNSYNEQFF.

The chain's CDR3 is CASSLASVTGELFF. The CDR3 nucleotides are TGCGCCAGCAGCTTGGCCTCCGTCACCGGGGAGCTGTTTTTT. This chain connects TRBV5-1 to TRBJ2-2; D uncertain. From germline, CDR1 is SGHRS and CDR2 YFSETQ. V shed 0 bases and J shed 4 bases, with 7 bases lying between them. The CDR3 consists of 14 residues. The full variable domain, in which reference TRBV5-1 and TRBJ2-2 provide the parts outside the CDR3, is KAGVTQTPRYLIKTRGQQVTLSCSPISGHRSVSWYQQTPGQGLQFLFEYFSETQRNKGNFPGRFSGRQFSNSRSEMNVSTLELGDSALYLCASSLASVTGELFFGEGSRLTVL.

The chain recombines TRBV6-5 with TRBJ1-2; tentatively, D is TRBD1 (5 bases). The CDR3 has 15 amino acids. Trimming left V 2 bases short and J 3 bases short, with 13 bases between. Germline V CDR1 and CDR2: MNHEY, SVGAGI. The CDR3 DNA is TGTGCCAGCAGTTACCAGGGTAGAGGTGACTATGGCTACACCTTC. Translating it yields CASSYQGRGDYGYTF.

The V and J genes are TRBV27 and TRBJ1-2, with 8 bases aligning to TRBD1. CDR1 and CDR2 from the germline V gene are MNHEY and SMNVEV (reference sequence). The V segment lost 5 bases and the J segment 4 bases; nucleotides outside the gene matches: 15. The CDR3 contains 17 residues. CDR3 sequence: CASSIYSGGASGYGYTF. In DNA, the CDR3 is TGTGCCAGCAGTATATATTCAGGGGGCGCTAGTGGCTATGGCTACACCTTC.

This chain links TRBV5-4 with TRBJ2-3; 12 bases map to TRBD1. The V gene's germline CDR1 is SGHNT and CDR2 YYREEE (reference sequence). The V segment lost 4 bases and the J segment 5 bases; nucleotides outside the gene matches: 11. This CDR3 is built from 17 residues. In DNA form, the CDR3 reads TGTGCCAGCAGCCAAAAAGGGACAGGGGGCGCGGGAGATACGCAGTATTTT. Residues: CASSQKGTGGAGDTQYF.

V gene TRBV7-2 combines with J gene TRBJ1-4; 9 bases are shared with TRBD1. V was pared by 6 bases and J by 8 bases, with 10 bases of the junction left unmatched. CDR1 and CDR2 from the germline V gene are SGHTA and FQGNSA. The CDR3 totals 15 residues. This CDR3 is CASSSQGAKTEKLFF. CDR3 DNA: TGTGCCAGCAGTTCACAGGGGGCGAAGACGGAAAAACTGTTTTTT.